The 16 T cell receptor beta chains in this list originate from one sample, sequenced in a study of T cells after yellow fever vaccination. TCRdb redid the calling of the 5' RACE reads with MiXCR, one entry per CDR3 protein. The sample carries over 45,000 distinct CDR3 sequences, about 5.2% recorded once. The sample here was PBMCs, either bulk or a sorted T-cell subset (CD4+, CD8+, memory, or dextramer-sorted; not recorded which), taken on the day of the yellow fever booster vaccination. These receptors were collected from a man aged 18 to 30 who received the YFV17D yellow fever vaccine.

The chain carries TRBV7-2 and TRBJ2-4; no reliable D call. Trimming removed 5 bases at V and 4 bases at J, with 15 bases between. Germline V gene lookup returns CDR1 SGHTA and CDR2 FQGNSA. This CDR3 contains 15 residues. CDR3: CASSRPRETKNIQYF. Here the CDR3 DNA reads TGTGCCAGCAGCCGACCCAGAGAAACGAAAAACATTCAGTACTTC.

This clonotype was seen a handful of times. The chain carries TRBV30 and TRBJ2-5; 7 bases are a match to TRBD1. CDR1 is GTSNPN, CDR2 SVGIG, per germline (reference sequence). J was trimmed by 6 bases and V by 1 base; bases with no gene match: 11. This CDR3 region has 15 residues. CDR3 sequence (DNA): TGTGCCTGGAGTGGAAGGGGGACAGTTGCTCAGACCCAGTACTTC. Protein sequence: CAWSGRGTVAQTQYF. Drawing the rest from reference TRBV30 and TRBJ2-5, the complete variable domain is SQTIHQWPATLVQPVGSPLSLECTVEGTSNPNLYWYRQAAGRGLQLLFYSVGIGQISSEVPQNLSASRPQDRQFILSSKKLLLSDSGFYLCAWSGRGTVAQTQYFGPGTRLLVL.

CDR3 region: CASSWVWGTSTDTQYF. CDR3 nucleotide sequence: TGTGCCAGCAGCTGGGTTTGGGGAACTAGCACAGATACGCAGTATTTT. The genes are TRBV5-5 and TRBJ2-3; D gene unclear. Trimming stripped 3 bases from V and 0 bases from J, with 14 bases between. The germline CDR1 and CDR2 sequences are SGHKS and YYEKEE (reference sequence). The CDR3 consists of 16 residues.

This clonotype was seen at least ten times. J is TRBJ2-7 and V is TRBV7-6, with D perhaps TRBD1 (5 bases). The CDR3 spans 13 residues. Germline CDR1 and CDR2: SGHVS and FNYEAQ. V dropped 3 bases and J dropped 6 bases, with 12 bases sitting between them. The chain's CDR3 is CASSLGPAGEQYV. DNA of the CDR3: TGTGCCAGCAGCTTGGGGCCTGCCGGCGAGCAGTACGTC.

This clonotype was observed a handful of times. The chain uses TRBV5-1 and TRBJ1-4; the D is unclear. Between the trimmed V and J ends, which lost 2 bases and 0 bases, there was a span of 11 bases. The CDR3 loop spans 16 amino acids. Germline V gives CDR1 SGHRS, CDR2 YFSETQ. The DNA for the CDR3 is TGCGCCAGCAGCTTCTCGGGATCTGCAACTAATGAAAAACTGTTTTTT. Protein: CASSFSGSATNEKLFF.

At least ten counts were recorded for this clonotype. The V and J genes are TRBV20-1 and TRBJ2-3; D unclear. V was clipped by 5 bases and J by 1 base, with 10 bases between them. The CDR3 runs to 13 residues. Looked up from germline, CDR1 is DFQATT and CDR2 is SNEGSKA (reference sequence). The CDR3 DNA reads as TGCAGTGCTGATCCGGACGGCACAGATACGCAGTATTTT. As protein: CSADPDGTDTQYF.

V usage is TRBV10-2 and J usage is TRBJ2-6, with unresolved D. The CDR3 consists of 15 residues. V was trimmed by 2 bases and J by 1 base, leaving 6 bases between them. The germline CDR1 and CDR2 sequences are WSHSY and SAAADI. DNA for the CDR3: TGCGCCAGCAGTGAGACGCCGTCTGGGGCCAACGTCCTGACTTTC. Translating it yields CASSETPSGANVLTF.

In its sample, this clonotype was seen a few times. The chain employs TRBV12-3 or TRBV12-4 and TRBJ2-5; 8 bases fit TRBD2. With V trimmed by 5 bases and J by 5 bases, 10 bases remained unmatched. The CDR3 is made up of 15 amino acids. The CDR3 sequence: CASSPTGGGSETQYF. For the CDR3, the DNA is TGTGCCAGCAGTCCCACAGGCGGGGGGAGTGAGACCCAGTACTTC.

The table lists this clonotype with a few counts. The chain carries TRBV15 and TRBJ2-3; 7 nucleotides match TRBD1. V lost 0 bases, J lost 3 bases, and 6 bases stayed unmatched. CDR3 length equals 16 residues. CDR1 LNHNV and CDR2 YYDKDF come from the germline V gene (reference sequence). The CDR3 DNA sequence: TGTGCCACCAGCAGAGATAACAGGGGTACAACAGATACGCAGTATTTT. This gives the protein CATSRDNRGTTDTQYF. Full variable domain (outside the CDR3, taken from reference TRBV15 and TRBJ2-3): DAMVIQNPRYQVTQFGKPVTLSCSQTLNHNVMYWYQQKSSQAPKLLFHYYDKDFNNEADTPDNFQSRRPNTSFCFLDIRSPGLGDTAMYLCATSRDNRGTTDTQYFGPGTRLTVL.

A few counts support this clonotype. The chain recombines TRBV6-5 with TRBJ2-1; maybe TRBD2 (6 bases). V was trimmed by 5 bases and J by 5 bases, leaving 19 bases between them. The CDR3 has 16 amino acids. Germline CDR1 and CDR2: MNHEY and SVGAGI. Here the CDR3 reads CASSPIVSSENNEQFF. DNA of the CDR3: TGTGCCAGCAGTCCAATTGTCTCTAGCGAGAACAATGAGCAGTTCTTC.

This clonotype was observed many times. The genes are TRBV12-3 or TRBV12-4 and TRBJ2-3; 8 positions agree with TRBD2. This CDR3 is built from 17 residues. J lost 1 base, V lost 2 bases, and 8 bases had no gene match. The CDR3 sequence: CASSLQSFGGGTDTQYF. For the CDR3, the DNA is TGTGCCAGCAGTTTACAGTCCTTCGGGGGGGGCACAGATACGCAGTATTTT.

This clonotype has ten or more counts. For the CDR3, the DNA is TGCGCCAGCAGCCAAGATACGGAGGGCGACCTTTTCTATGGCTACACCTTC. Its protein is CASSQDTEGDLFYGYTF. The chain links TRBV4-1 to TRBJ1-2; D gene ambiguous. The CDR3 has 17 amino acids. The germline V and J ends were trimmed by 0 bases and 4 bases, with 18 bases remaining between them. Germline-derived CDR1 and CDR2 are MGHRA and YSYEKL.

This clonotype came up many times. The rearrangement joins TRBV12-3 or TRBV12-4 to TRBJ1-5, with D unclear. CDR3 size: 15 residues. V was pared by 5 bases and J by 3 bases, with 14 bases between. The CDR3 region has the DNA TGTGCCAGCAGTCCCTATTTAGGATTCAATCAGCCCCAGCATTTT. It specifies CASSPYLGFNQPQHF.

In its sample, this clonotype was seen many times. The V gene is TRBV20-1, the J gene TRBJ1-4; D is unresolved. The CDR3 loop spans 13 amino acids. Trimming stripped 5 bases from V and 3 bases from J, with 10 bases between. Germline V lookup: CDR1 DFQATT, CDR2 SNEGSKA (reference sequence). Here the CDR3 reads CSAAVSANEKLFF. DNA of the CDR3: TGCAGTGCTGCGGTCTCGGCTAATGAAAAACTGTTTTTT.

This clonotype has a handful of counts. The chain links TRBV7-2 to TRBJ1-2; D may be TRBD1 (5 bases). Per germline, CDR1 SGHTA and CDR2 FQGNSA. V lost 5 bases and J lost 2, with 12 bases in between. The CDR3 has 14 residues. CDR3 sequence reads: CASSGMGRNYGYTF. The CDR3 DNA sequence: TGTGCCAGCAGCGGGATGGGACGGAACTATGGCTACACCTTC.

The gene calls are TRBV19 and TRBJ1-1; weak D call: TRBD1 (5 bases). V dropped 7 bases and J dropped 6 bases, with 18 bases sitting between them. CDR3 length: 14 residues. Germline loops: CDR1 LNHDA, CDR2 SQIVND (reference sequence). As DNA, the CDR3 is TGTGCCAGTACCCCCGGGGGGGGAGGCGCTGAAGCTTTCTTT. It yields the protein CASTPGGGGAEAFF.